This entry describes one T cell receptor (beta chain). Antigen unknown. Between the trimmed V and J ends, which lost 2 bases and 3 bases, there was a span of 14 bases. Germline-derived CDR1 and CDR2 are LGHNA and YSLEER. This CDR3 has 15 amino acids. With 60 Vbeta and 13 Jbeta primers, the PCR was carried out. Some clones are missing from TCRdb's copy, which holds only in-frame ones; the method was immunoSEQ multiplex PCR. The sample has 100,000 or so clones; 78% are singletons. The data were taken from a study of cytomegalovirus exposure and HLA in healthy donors. The overall study: There were fewer than 130 million unique TCR beta sequences, drawn from about 200 million T cells, in an earlier analysis.

Findings and caveats of the study: For most TCR sequences rarity was the rule, although some public TCRs occurred in many donors. Sequencing likely generated an artifact that appeared as a cluster of highly shared sequence variants.

This chain connects TRBV4-3 to TRBJ2-7; perhaps TRBD2 as D (5 bases). The source is a man younger than 45 in good health and CMV-seronegative. What was sequenced was PBMCs. The CDR3 region is CASSQRSGPDYEQYF. The CDR3 nucleotides are TGCGCCAGCAGCCAACGGAGCGGTCCTGACTACGAGCAGTACTTC.